This T cell receptor beta chain comes out of a study of beta chain features in type 1 diabetes. For the study at large: Taken together, all samples contributed more than 90,000,000 examined sorted cells.

Expressed TCRB transcripts were sequenced after all isolated RNA was converted to cDNA. Some clones are missing from TCRdb's copy, which holds only in-frame ones; the method was immunoSEQ multiplex PCR. The sample holds under 950,000 clones; about 17% are singletons and the top ten take 0.02% to 0.025%. The CDR3 runs 14 residues. V trimming: 4 bases; J trimming: 1 base; junction bases outside the gene matches: 3. Per germline, CDR1 MNHEY and CDR2 SMNVEV (reference sequence). Details on this clone: Antigen unknown.

Study conclusions and caveats: TCRB CDR3s were moderately but significantly shorter in Type 1 diabetes patients in all four CD4+ subsets.

Material: naive CD4+ T cells from blood. The clonotype originates from a young woman in good health. The V gene is TRBV27, the J gene TRBJ2-7; 8 nucleotides line up with TRBD1. In DNA, the CDR3 is TGTGCCAGCAGTTCCAACAGGGGGTCCTACGAGCAGTACTTC. It yields the protein CASSSNRGSYEQYF.